This T cell receptor (beta chain) was found in a study of T-cell memory formation after mild COVID-19. Whole-study findings and limits: Memory cells collected pre-infection included some clones that later responded, suggesting cross-reactive memory joined. Later expanders leaned CD4+, whereas clones that contracted between day 15 and 85 were balanced CD4/CD8.

TCRdb used MiXCR to reprocess the 5' RACE reads, holding one entry per CDR3 protein. This table holds 140,000 to 150,000 distinct CDR3 sequences, 6% found once. This clonotype came up many times. Its cognate antigen is unknown. The sequence derives from an adult woman who had mild COVID-19 (a few samples of this study predate the infection). Cell type and time point are not known. Sequencing input: PBMCs or a T cell subset sorted from them (not recorded which).

Here the CDR3 DNA reads TGCGCCAGCAGCTTGGAGGGTGACGAAGCTTTCTTT. Translating it yields CASSLEGDEAFF. The V and J genes are TRBV5-1 and TRBJ1-1; no reliable D call. V lost 0 bases, J lost 8 bases, and 8 bases lay in between. This CDR3 has 12 amino acids. Germline loops: CDR1 SGHRS, CDR2 YFSETQ.